This TCR beta chain was observed in a study of blood T cell repertoires in COVID-19. Study summary: COVID-19 samples, acute and convalescent, were from the United States, Italy and Spain. The cDNA or gDNA used as material had been derived from T cells, B-cell-depleted T cells, or PBMCs.

Here immunoSEQ multiplex PCR was the method, and the copy in TCRdb shows in-frame clones only, minus some. The data show 100,000 to 150,000 clones, with about 88% seen just once and over 1.5% held by the top ten. The TCR was taken from a human donor in a cohort sampled during active COVID-19. Sequencing used peripheral blood.

The CDR3 region is CASSPDRVESPLHF. DNA of the CDR3: TGTGCCAGCAGCCCGGACAGGGTAGAGTCACCCCTCCACTTT. The chain uses TRBV7-2 and TRBJ1-6; 8 positions agree with TRBD1. Germline V gene data show CDR1 as SGHTA and CDR2 as FQGNSA. With 5 bases clipped from V and 10 bases from J, the junction kept 7 bases outside the gene matches. The CDR3 runs to 14 residues.